The next 8 T cell receptor beta chains were all read from a single sample in a study of T cell changes during pregnancy in multiple sclerosis. Data came from immunoSEQ multiplex PCR; TCRdb stores just in-frame clones and leaves some out. The sample includes about 35,000 clones, roughly 90% of them seen just once. This specimen was CD4+ T cells from peripheral blood mononuclear cells, taken after pregnancy. These TCRs come from a female donor in good health, enrolled as a control in a pregnancy study.

The chain combines TRBV7-2 with TRBJ1-1; no reliable D call. Germline assignment: CDR1 SGHTA and CDR2 FQGNSA. With 1 base removed from V and 2 bases from J, the gap between germline ends came to 8 bases. The CDR3 length is 14 residues. CDR3 sequence (DNA): TGTGCCAGCAGCTTAGGGTCAGGAAACACTGAAGCTTTCTTT. Translated: CASSLGSGNTEAFF.

The rearrangement links TRBV19 to TRBJ1-1; TRBD1 matches at 12 bases. Germline V CDR1 and CDR2: LNHDA, SQIVND (reference sequence). This CDR3 is 15 amino acids long. The junction had 8 bases not matched to a gene; V was cut back by 5 bases and J by 7 bases. The CDR3 DNA follows: TGTGCCAGTAGTTCCCCGGGACAGGGGGCTAGTGAAGCTTTCTTT. Its protein is CASSSPGQGASEAFF.

CDR3 sequence: CASSYGGAGNQPQHF. In DNA form, the CDR3 reads TGTGCCAGCAGTTACGGAGGGGCCGGCAATCAGCCCCAGCATTTT. The V and J genes are TRBV6-5 and TRBJ1-5, with D tentatively TRBD1 (5 bases). The CDR3 spans 15 residues. CDR1 and CDR2 (germline): MNHEY, SVGAGI. The germline V and J ends were trimmed by 2 bases and 2 bases, with 10 bases remaining between them.

The chain recombines TRBV6-1 with TRBJ2-2; D is unclear. CDR3 length: 14 amino acids. V shed 6 bases and J shed 2 bases, with 10 bases lying between them. Germline CDR1 is MNHNS and CDR2 is SASEGT. The CDR3 bases are TGTGCCAGCAGGGTATCAGATAACACCGGGGAGCTGTTTTTT. Amino acid sequence: CASRVSDNTGELFF.

CDR3 sequence: CASSNRGSLQTGELFF. CDR3 nucleotide sequence: TGTGCCAGTAGTAATAGGGGGTCCCTCCAGACCGGGGAGCTGTTTTTT. The chain is built from TRBV19 and TRBJ2-2, with a weak D call TRBD1 (6 bases). CDR1 and CDR2 from the germline V gene are LNHDA and SQIVND (reference sequence). The CDR3 spans 16 residues. V dropped 4 bases and J dropped 5 bases, with 17 bases sitting between them. Complete variable domain (other parts from reference TRBV19 and TRBJ2-2): DGGITQSPKYLFRKEGQNVTLSCEQNLNHDAMYWYRQDPGQGLRLIYYSQIVNDFQKGDIAEGYSVSREKKESFPLTVTSAQKNPTAFYLCASSNRGSLQTGELFFGEGSRLTVL.

This chain connects TRBV7-9 to TRBJ2-3, with D perhaps matching TRBD1 (5 bases). Trimming cost V 5 bases and J 4 bases, with 19 bases left between them. Germline CDR1 SEHNR, CDR2 FQNEAQ (reference sequence). The length of the CDR3 is 16 residues. DNA for the CDR3: TGTGCCAGCAGCCCATCTAGGGGCGGTCGTGCAGATACGCAGTATTTT. It translates to CASSPSRGGRADTQYF.

The chain recombines TRBV10-3 with TRBJ2-2; TRBD1 might be the D (6 bases). This CDR3 region has 16 residues. The germline gives CDR1 ENHRY, CDR2 SYGVKD. Trimming took 6 bases from V and 2 from J, leaving 16 bases between them. The CDR3 loop reads CAIRGRGRTNTGELFF. The DNA for the CDR3 is TGTGCCATCAGGGGCAGGGGAAGGACCAACACCGGGGAGCTGTTTTTT.

The V and J genes are TRBV5-8 and TRBJ2-7; possibly TRBD1 for D (6 bases). Germline CDR1 SGHTS, CDR2 YDEGEE. The CDR3 loop spans 15 amino acids. Trimming left V 4 bases short and J 1 base short, with 15 bases between. The CDR3 here is CASSPNRVWSYEQYF. CDR3 DNA: TGTGCCAGCAGCCCAAACAGGGTGTGGTCCTACGAGCAGTACTTC.